This TCR beta chain originates from a study of T-cell reconstitution after alpha-beta-depleted transplantation in children. TCRbeta library construction was performed incorporating unique molecular identifiers. TCRdb called the PCR reads again in MiXCR, with one record for every CDR3 protein. The table records about 460,000 distinct CDR3 sequences, approximately 10% of them present only once. V was pared by 8 bases and J by 6 bases, with 33 bases between. This CDR3 has 19 residues. CDR1 is PRHDT and CDR2 is FYEKMQ in the germline V gene (reference sequence). Overall study findings and caveats: As was reported, about two months after transplant, alpha-beta T cells came from several hundred expanded graft clones.

Details on this clonotype: Its matching antigen is unknown. A much more abundant neighbour one base away suggests this may be a read error.

The TCR comes from a child aged 2 to 10 with inherited bone marrow failure, due to receive a stem cell transplant. The specimen comprised PBMCs, sampled before TCRalphabeta/CD19-depleted stem cell transplant. V and J are TRBV13 and TRBJ2-3, with D possibly being TRBD1 or TRBD2 (5 bases each). The CDR3 sequence is CASCLGPGQAAPGWDTQYF. The CDR3 region has the DNA TGTGCCAGCTGTTTAGGCCCAGGGCAAGCGGCCCCGGGTTGGGATACGCAGTATTTT.